This T cell receptor beta chain was observed in a study of vaccination and CD4 T cells after COVID-19. Study-level points and caveats: The rise in median SARS-CoV-2-reactive clonotypes, from about 20 to 38, was not significant.

CDR3 size: 15 residues. V lost 5 bases and J lost 2, with 14 bases in between. Germline V CDR1 and CDR2: SGHVS, FQNEAQ. As for treatment: approximately nine-day PBMC culture with coronavirus spike peptide pools or control peptides (ViraFEST assay). Following expansion of antigen-specific T cells with peptide pools, ViraFEST then sequenced TCRs. Sequence data for DNA of cultured CD4+ T cells were generated by the Oncomine TCR Beta short-read assay. TCRdb re-analysed the PCR reads in MiXCR, keeping a single row per CDR3 protein. The data hold approximately 16,000 distinct CDR3 sequences, with approximately 44% observed a single time. By share, this clonotype counts as medium-sized. The antigen remains undetermined.

The specimen was CD4+ T cells from blood, cultured in vitro, collected after SARS-CoV-2 vaccination. V gene TRBV7-8 combines with J gene TRBJ2-3, with D hard to call. The origin of this receptor is a human donor who had recovered from COVID-19. CDR3 DNA: TGTGCCAGCAGCCCCGGACCTGTCTCCACAGATACGCAGTATTTT. It encodes CASSPGPVSTDTQYF.